Detailed here is one T cell receptor beta chain. Its cognate antigen has yet to be identified. It has no much larger one-base neighbor in the sample; base qualities were not kept. Flow cytometry had shown CD8+CD57+ cell expansion in the patients selected for sequencing. All patients had severe acquired aplastic anemia diagnosed by International Study of Aplastic Anemia and Agranulocytosis and Camitta criteria. At the time blood was sampled, none of the patients had received any therapy. In the study, sorted CD4+ and CD8+ blood T cells from patients with severe aplastic anemia and from healthy subjects underwent deep sequencing of TCR repertoires. In the USA, patient enrollment took place under clinicaltrials.gov protocols 00001620, 01623167, 00001397, 00071045, 00081523 and 00961064. Ficoll-Paque density gradient centrifugation was used to isolate peripheral blood mononuclear cells. Before DNA was extracted, CD4+ and CD8+ T cells were sorted using either FACS or magnetic beads.

Genomic DNA served as template for TCR beta VDJ combination and CDR3 sequence profiling. An Illumina HiSeq 2000 was the platform used for TCR repertoire sequencing. As for the original processing: TRBV/TRBJ rearrangement plots, CDR3 size and DJ length profiles, and Simpson's diversity index were used to assess repertoires. Whichever DNA sequence was most abundant in the deep sequencing data was defined as the immunodominant clone. CDR3 amino acid sequences were checked for sharing between subjects and were compared against published repertoires and the VDJdb database. Starting from the raw public reads, TCRdb applied fastp trimming at Q25, assembled clones with MiXCR and retained in-frame beta chains. Duplicate CDR3 protein sequences are folded into a single record with the most common DNA and genes. TCRdb's processing, not the study's, gives the V and J calls here. A total of roughly 200,000 distinct CDR3 sequences appear in this sample, 63% of them only once. The ten largest clones capture approximately 42% of the sample.

This record comes from a study of CD8+CD57+ T cells in acquired aplastic anemia (dated by TCRdb to 2016 to 2018). At the level of the whole study: On average, sorted CD4+ and CD8+ cells yielded 3.2 ug of extracted DNA, with a range of roughly 0.18 to 30 ug. A CD8+CD57+ expansion meant a frequency higher than the mean frequency seen in healthy subjects. Results the study describes overall, beyond this receptor: Some 27 CD8+ CDR3 sequences were found in both patients and controls but appeared to be highly expressed in patients and within the immunodominant clones of the patients. Between patients and healthy controls, no significant difference in CD8+ Simpson's diversity was found (P=0.060).

CDR1 and CDR2, looked up from the germline V gene (reference sequence), are LNHNV and YYDKDF. Between the V and J ends, shortened by 3 bases and 12 bases respectively, the junction contains 12 bases. Inclusive of the bounding cysteine and phenylalanine, the CDR3 is 12 residues long. CDR3 DNA is the only sequence kept; it has 36 bases, read in frame from the first base. The source material was sorted CD4+, CD8+, or CD8+CD57+ T cells (not recorded which) from PBMCs. The chain uses TRBV15 and TRBJ2-1; possibly the D gene is TRBD2, per 5 matching bases. The TCR comes from a human donor with aplastic anemia. The CDR3 amino acid sequence is: CATSSTRGRQFF. The bases are TGTGCCACCAGCAGCACGCGAGGGAGGCAGTTCTTC.